The entry below describes one TCR beta chain. This specimen comes from a study of T cell changes during pregnancy in multiple sclerosis. Method: immunoSEQ multiplex PCR; TCRdb's copy keeps in-frame clones and lacks some. Of about 100,000 clones in the sample, about 92% were seen once. V lost 1 base and J lost 4, with 13 bases in between. CDR1 and CDR2 (germline): SGHNT, YENEEA. The CDR3 consists of 15 residues. The sequence derives from a female donor with multiple sclerosis, enrolled in a pregnancy study. Source: peripheral blood, taken after pregnancy. The rearrangement uses TRBV11-3 and TRBJ1-2; no clear D. CDR3 amino acids: CASSLVGQPGYGYTF. The CDR3 DNA is TGTGCCAGCAGCTTAGTCGGCCAGCCGGGCTATGGCTACACCTTC.